These 28 T cell receptor beta chains came from one sample sequenced in a study of blood T cell repertoires in COVID-19 (dated by TCRdb to the early 2020s). Library construction relied on the immunoSEQ multiplex PCR assay. TCRdb obtained this table from immuneACCESS and retained in-frame rearrangements with V and J assigned. These tables miss some clones; where compared with another copy, unresolved V genes account for less than half of the shortfall, and the remainder is unexplained. The sample data list 150,000 to 200,000 clones, and approximately 90% of these were observed just once. Of the sample, approximately 0.56% falls within the top ten clones. Sequenced input: peripheral blood. The source is a man in his forties or fifties with acute or convalescent COVID-19.

The chain joins TRBV27 to TRBJ1-4; 12 nucleotides align to TRBD1. The length of the CDR3 is 18 residues. The V and J ends lost 0 bases and 8 bases, in that order; junction bases with no gene match: 10. From germline, CDR1 is MNHEY and CDR2 SMNVEV (reference sequence). Here the CDR3 reads CASSLSLGQGARGEKLFF. The DNA for the CDR3 is TGTGCCAGCAGTTTATCGTTGGGACAGGGGGCAAGAGGCGAAAAACTGTTTTTT. Complete variable domain (other parts from reference TRBV27 and TRBJ1-4): EAQVTQNPRYLITVTGKKLTVTCSQNMNHEYMSWYRQDPGLGLRQIYYSMNVEVTDKGDVPEGYKVSRKEKRNFPLILESPSPNQTSLYFCASSLSLGQGARGEKLFFGSGTQLSVL.

V gene TRBV7-8 combines with J gene TRBJ2-7, with 8 positions matching TRBD1. CDR3 length equals 14 residues. The V and J ends lost 2 bases and 6 bases, in that order; junction bases with no gene match: 6. Germline V CDR1 and CDR2: SGHVS, FQNEAQ. CDR3 sequence (DNA): TGTGCCAGCAGCTTACTGAGGACAGGGTTCGAGCAGTACTTC. Translated, it gives CASSLLRTGFEQYF.

The CDR3, as DNA: TGTGCCAGCAGCTTTGACAGGGGCCCGAACACTGAAGCTTTCTTT. Translating gives CASSFDRGPNTEAFF. The chain links TRBV7-8 to TRBJ1-1, with 8 bases aligning to TRBD1. CDR1 and CDR2 (germline): SGHVS, FQNEAQ. This CDR3 is 15 amino acids long. Germline trimming cut 3 bases from V and 1 base from J; bases unmatched to any gene: 4.

J is TRBJ2-3 and V is TRBV2, with 11 bases fitting TRBD2. Looked up from germline, CDR1 is SNHLY and CDR2 is FYNNEI. The J segment lost 3 bases and the V segment lost 5 bases, leaving 4 bases of the junction unmatched. The CDR3 spans 15 residues. The CDR3 DNA reads as TGTGCCAGCAGTATTACTAGCGGGAGAACAGATACGCAGTATTTT. As protein: CASSITSGRTDTQYF.

This chain connects TRBV29-1 to TRBJ2-5, with D maybe TRBD2 (6 bases). The CDR3 sequence is 15 residues long. Germline values: CDR1 SQVTM, CDR2 ANQGSEA. V was trimmed by 2 bases and J by 9 bases, leaving 22 bases between them. CDR3: CSVETREYTRGAQYF. The CDR3 DNA reads as TGCAGCGTTGAAACCCGGGAGTACACCCGAGGGGCCCAGTACTTC.

The gene calls are TRBV5-1 and TRBJ2-2; the D gene is possibly TRBD2 (6 bases). The CDR3 loop spans 15 amino acids. V gave up 0 bases and J gave up 1 base, with 7 bases separating them. CDR1 is SGHRS and CDR2 is YFSETQ in the germline V gene. The CDR3 region is CASSLGGENTGELFF. Written as DNA, the CDR3 is TGCGCCAGCAGCTTGGGCGGGGAGAACACCGGGGAGCTGTTTTTT.

The genes are TRBV2 and TRBJ2-3; 7 nucleotides align to TRBD2. Germline V lookup: CDR1 SNHLY, CDR2 FYNNEI. V was pared by 10 bases and J by 2 bases, with 12 bases of the junction left unmatched. CDR3 size: 15 residues. The CDR3 is CATSARRDYTDTQYF. The CDR3 DNA reads as TGTGCCACGAGCGCGAGAAGGGACTACACAGATACGCAGTATTTT.

This chain uses TRBV7-2 with TRBJ2-2; the match to TRBD2 covers 12 bases. The V segment lost 6 bases and the J segment 0 bases; nucleotides outside the gene matches: 8. CDR1 is SGHTA, CDR2 FQGNSA, per germline. There are 18 residues in the CDR3. CDR3 DNA sequence: TGTGCCAGCAGTCCACTAGCGGGGGGTCTATCGAACACCGGGGAGCTGTTTTTT. Its protein product is CASSPLAGGLSNTGELFF.

This clone was detected a few times. The V gene is TRBV4-3, the J gene TRBJ1-6; 9 bases agree with TRBD1. The CDR3 is 16 amino acids. Trimming at V came to 1 base and at J to 7 bases, leaving 5 bases not matched to a gene. The germline V gene encodes CDR1 LGHNA and CDR2 YSLEER. In DNA form, the CDR3 reads TGCGCCAGCAGCCAAGGAAGGGACAGGGCCAATTCACCCCTCCACTTT. It yields the protein CASSQGRDRANSPLHF.

V is TRBV7-3 and J is TRBJ2-1, with a tentative D call TRBD1 (5 bases). The ends were cut back, 5 bases at V and 4 bases at J, with 15 bases in the middle. Looked up from germline, CDR1 is SGHTA and CDR2 is FQGTGA. The CDR3 sequence is 15 residues long. In nucleotides, the CDR3 is TGTGCCAGCAGCCCCGACAAGGGGTCTTACAATGAGCAGTTCTTC. Its translation is CASSPDKGSYNEQFF.

The chain employs TRBV14 and TRBJ2-1, with 7 bases that match TRBD1. V lost 2 bases, J lost 10 bases, and 8 bases stayed unmatched. Germline values: CDR1 SGHDN, CDR2 FVKESK. This CDR3 comprises 14 residues. CDR3 sequence reads: CASSQRTGRGEQFF. The DNA for the CDR3 is TGTGCCAGCAGCCAAAGGACAGGTCGCGGGGAGCAGTTCTTC.

Regarding this clone: The sample has other DNA sequences that encode this CDR3 too. CDR3 nucleotides: TGTGCCAGCAGTCGTACAGGGGGTGGCAATCAGCCCCAGCATTTT. As protein: CASSRTGGGNQPQHF. The V call is TRBV28, the J call TRBJ1-5; 8 bases are shared with TRBD1. V gave up 5 bases and J gave up 2 bases; unmatched junction bases: 5. This CDR3 spans 15 amino acids. Germline V lookup: CDR1 MDHEN, CDR2 SYDVKM.

The CDR3 region has the DNA TGTGCCAGCAGTTACGACAGGGGGAACACTGAAGCTTTCTTT. This gives the protein CASSYDRGNTEAFF. The genes are TRBV6-5 and TRBJ1-1; the match to TRBD1 covers 8 bases. This CDR3 contains 14 residues. Germline CDR1 is MNHEY and CDR2 is SVGAGI. Losses at the gene ends were 2 bases for V and 1 base for J; bases not matched to a gene: 0.

The rearrangement links TRBV12-1 to TRBJ2-7; TRBD1 was called by the table and not checked on the DNA. TRBV12-1 is a recognized pseudogene. The CDR3 covers 14 residues. CDR3 amino acids: CASSFRQGRYEQYF. CDR3 sequence (DNA): TGTGCCAGCAGCTTTAGACAGGGGCGGTACGAGCAGTACTTC.

This clone was picked up a small number of times. The genes are TRBV6-5 and TRBJ2-1; the match to TRBD1 covers 11 bases. CDR3 length equals 14 residues. V dropped 5 bases and J dropped 8; count of bases not matched to a gene: 5. CDR1 MNHEY and CDR2 SVGAGI come from the germline V gene. This chain's CDR3 is CASSRDRGRYEQFF. CDR3 DNA: TGTGCCAGCAGTCGGGACAGGGGGAGATATGAGCAGTTCTTC.

In DNA, the CDR3 is TGTGCCAGCAGCAAGGACTGGTTATCCTACGAGCAGTACTTC. Protein sequence: CASSKDWLSYEQYF. V and J are TRBV2 and TRBJ2-7, with D possibly TRBD2 on 5 matching bases. Trimming left V 6 bases short and J 1 base short, with 13 bases between. This CDR3 contains 14 residues. Germline V gene data show CDR1 as SNHLY and CDR2 as FYNNEI. The full variable domain, in which reference TRBV2 and TRBJ2-7 provide the parts outside the CDR3, is EPEVTQTPSHQVTQMGQEVILRCVPISNHLYFYWYRQILGQKVEFLVSFYNNEISEKSEIFDDQFSVERPDGSNFTLKIRSTKLEDSAMYFCASSKDWLSYEQYFGPGTRLTVT.

The gene calls are TRBV7-2 and TRBJ2-2; D is perhaps TRBD2 (5 bases). This CDR3 comprises 15 residues. CDR1 SGHTA and CDR2 FQGNSA come from the germline V gene. V was shortened by 1 base and J by 7 bases, with 13 bases between the two germline ends. Written as DNA, the CDR3 is TGTGCCAGCAGCTTAGGACTACCATATTTCGGGGAGCTGTTTTTT. Translating gives CASSLGLPYFGELFF.

This clone was observed a handful of times. The genes are TRBV6-5 and TRBJ1-4, with 7 bases aligning to TRBD1. V trimming: 6 bases; J trimming: 7 bases; junction bases outside the gene matches: 11. Germline lookup yields CDR1 MNHEY and CDR2 SVGAGI. The CDR3 length is 15 residues. CDR3 nucleotides: TGTGCCAGCAGAAAGGGGACAGCCAACCCTGAAAAACTGTTTTTT. Amino acids: CASRKGTANPEKLFF.

The chain couples TRBV2 to TRBJ1-1; perhaps TRBD1 as D (6 bases). The CDR3 totals 13 residues. V lost 3 bases and J lost 8, with 13 bases in between. Germline CDR1 reads SNHLY; CDR2 reads FYNNEI. For the CDR3, the DNA is TGTGCCAGCAGTGATGGCGGGGGGCGGGAAGCTTTCTTT. Encoded protein: CASSDGGGREAFF.

The V and J genes are TRBV7-2 and TRBJ2-1; 9 bases line up with TRBD1. The CDR3 length is 16 residues. Trimming cost V 5 bases and J 2 bases; bases outside gene matches: 7. Germline CDR1 and CDR2: SGHTA and FQGNSA. The CDR3 region is CASSKDRDRAYNEQFF. For the CDR3, the DNA is TGTGCCAGCAGCAAAGACCGGGACAGGGCCTACAATGAGCAGTTCTTC. Together with reference TRBV7-2 and TRBJ2-1, the CDR3 gives the full variable domain: GAGVSQSPSNKVTEKGKDVELRCDPISGHTALYWYRQSLGQGLEFLIYFQGNSAPDKSGLPSDRFSAERTGGSVSTLTIQRTQQEDSAVYLCASSKDRDRAYNEQFFGPGTRLTVL.

The chain is built from TRBV6-6 and TRBJ2-7; 7 bases align to TRBD2. The CDR3 is made up of 15 amino acids. V lost 5 bases and J lost 2; bases outside the gene matches: 9. Germline-derived CDR1 and CDR2 are MNHNY and SVGAGI (reference sequence). This chain's CDR3 is CASSDTGGTTYEQYV. The CDR3 nucleotides read TGTGCCAGCAGTGACACCGGAGGGACTACCTACGAGCAGTACGTC.

The chain uses TRBV9 and TRBJ2-5; D perhaps matches TRBD1 (6 bases). The germline V and J ends were trimmed by 0 bases and 4 bases, with 13 bases remaining between them. Germline assignment: CDR1 SGDLS and CDR2 YYNGEE. This CDR3 has 15 amino acids. CDR3 DNA sequence: TGTGCCAGCAGCGTAGCCGGGACATTACTAGAGACCCAGTACTTC. Its translation: CASSVAGTLLETQYF.

The V call is TRBV5-4, the J call TRBJ2-7, with 13 bases fitting TRBD2. V lost 0 bases and J lost 0; bases outside the gene matches: 0. This CDR3 comprises 16 residues. Germline-derived CDR1 and CDR2 are SGHNT and YYREEE (reference sequence). The CDR3 sequence is CASSLGTSGSSYEQYF. DNA for the CDR3: TGTGCCAGCAGCTTGGGGACTAGCGGGAGCTCCTACGAGCAGTACTTC.

This chain links TRBV10-3 with TRBJ1-2; maybe TRBD1 (5 bases). The CDR3 has 13 residues. V was cut by 10 bases and J by 6 bases, with 18 bases left in between. Germline V gives CDR1 ENHRY, CDR2 SYGVKD. In DNA form, the CDR3 reads TGTGCCAGCCAGTGGAGGGGTGAAGATGGCTACACCTTC. Encoded protein: CASQWRGEDGYTF.

This chain connects TRBV11-2 to TRBJ2-4; D perhaps matches TRBD2 (5 bases). CDR1 is SGHAT, CDR2 FQNNGV, per germline. The CDR3 is 14 amino acids. V shed 7 bases and J shed 7 bases, with 17 bases lying between them. DNA of the CDR3: TGTGCCAGCACCAACTTATATAGAGGGAACATTCAGTACTTC. Translated, it gives CASTNLYRGNIQYF.

The chain uses TRBV11-1 and TRBJ2-2; 7 bases agree with TRBD1. CDR1 and CDR2 from the germline V gene are SGHAT and FQDESV (reference sequence). The V and J ends lost 6 bases and 4 bases, in that order; junction bases with no gene match: 8. The CDR3 contains 15 residues. This CDR3 reads CASRARQGITGELFF. In DNA form, the CDR3 reads TGTGCCAGCAGGGCAAGACAGGGTATCACCGGGGAGCTGTTTTTT.

The chain joins TRBV29-1 to TRBJ2-7, with D perhaps matching TRBD1 (6 bases). Trimming shortened V by 7 bases and J by 1 base, and 14 bases separated the two germline ends. Germline V gene data show CDR1 as SQVTM and CDR2 as ANQGSEA. The CDR3 has 13 amino acids. This CDR3 is CSAAGTRSYEQYF. The DNA of the CDR3 is TGCAGCGCGGCCGGGACAAGATCCTACGAGCAGTACTTC.

The chain combines TRBV19 with TRBJ2-5; 9 positions agree with TRBD2. Unmatched junction bases numbered 15, after V lost 8 bases and J lost 5 bases. CDR3 length equals 16 residues. CDR1 LNHDA and CDR2 SQIVND come from the germline V gene (reference sequence). The CDR3 nucleotides read TGTGCCAGTCAACAGGCTAGCGGGGACCGCTGGGAGACCCAGTACTTC. This sequence encodes CASQQASGDRWETQYF.